This is a list of T cell receptor beta chains from one sample in a study of blood T cell repertoires in COVID-19. Sequencing was performed with immunoSEQ multiplex PCR; in TCRdb, only in-frame clones are kept and a portion is missing. Of roughly 200,000 clones in the sample, around 90% were seen once. The sample consisted of PBMCs or T cells enriched from blood (not recorded which). These receptors were obtained from a man aged 30 to 45 who had recovered from COVID-19. Both conserved end residues are part of each CDR3. A D gene is named only where the DNA matches it firmly. Expanded clones are given a class, and other clones once, few, many or no size at all.

V: TRBV27; size: .; D: TRBD1; J: TRBJ1-6; DNA: TGTGCCAGCAGTTTATCGCCAGGGGGTAATTCACCCCTCCACTTT; CDR3: CASSLSPGGNSPLHF
V: TRBV24-1; size: .; D: TRBD1; J: TRBJ2-5; DNA: TGTGCCACCAGTGATCGACAGGGGGGTGAGACCCAGTACTTC; CDR3: CATSDRQGGETQYF
V: TRBV7-9; size: .; D: .; J: TRBJ2-7; DNA: TGTGCCAGCAGCCCAGGGGGGAGGCAGTACGAGCAGTACTTC; CDR3: CASSPGGRQYEQYF
V: TRBV11-3; size: .; D: TRBD2; J: TRBJ2-7; DNA: TGTGCCAGCAGCCTAACTAGCGGGGCCTACGAGCAGTACTTC; CDR3: CASSLTSGAYEQYF
V: TRBV6-5; size: once; D: TRBD2; J: TRBJ2-7; DNA: TGTGCCAGCAGTCTCGGACTAGGATTCTACGAGCAGTACTTC; CDR3: CASSLGLGFYEQYF
V: TRBV25-1; size: .; D: TRBD1; J: TRBJ1-4; DNA: TGTGCCGTCCAGGGGGACTCGAAAAAACTGTTTTTT; CDR3: CAVQGDSKKLFF
V: TRBV6-6; size: once; D: TRBD1; J: TRBJ2-7; DNA: TGTGCCAGCAGCGGACAGGGGGGATCCTACGAGCAGTACTTC; CDR3: CASSGQGGSYEQYF
V: TRBV4-3; size: .; D: TRBD1; J: TRBJ2-1; DNA: TGCGCCAGCAGCCAACGAGACAGGGGGCACTACAATGAGCAGTTCTTC; CDR3: CASSQRDRGHYNEQFF
V: TRBV19; size: .; D: .; J: TRBJ1-1; DNA: TGTGCCAGTAGTGACAGAAACACTGAAGCTTTCTTT; CDR3: CASSDRNTEAFF
V: TRBV5-1; size: .; D: .; J: TRBJ2-3; DNA: TGCGCCAGCAGCCCCCCCCGACAGGTGCCAGATACGCAGTATTTT; CDR3: CASSPPRQVPDTQYF
V: TRBV28; size: .; D: TRBD2; J: TRBJ2-1; DNA: TGTGCCGGAAGGACTAGCGGGAGCAATGAGCAGTTCTTC; CDR3: CAGRTSGSNEQFF
V: TRBV11-2; size: .; D: TRBD2; J: TRBJ2-1; DNA: TGTGCCAGCAGCTTAGGGCTAGCGGGAGGGCTGAGGAGCGAGCAGTTCTTC; CDR3: CASSLGLAGGLRSEQFF
V: TRBV30; size: once; D: .; J: TRBJ2-7; DNA: TGTGCCTGGACTTTCGAAACACCCTACGAGCAGTACTTC; CDR3: CAWTFETPYEQYF
V: TRBV30; size: .; D: TRBD2; J: TRBJ2-7; DNA: TGTGCCTGGAGAGCGGGACTAGTGTGGTACTTC; CDR3: CAWRAGLVWYF
V: TRBV19; size: .; D: .; J: TRBJ2-2; DNA: TGTGCCAGTAGTATAAGGGGGGGTACCGGGGAGCTGTTTTTT; CDR3: CASSIRGGTGELFF
V: TRBV4-1; size: once; D: TRBD1; J: TRBJ2-7; DNA: TGCGCCACAAGACCGGGACAGGGGAGCGACGAGCAGTACTTC; CDR3: CATRPGQGSDEQYF
V: TRBV6-4; size: .; D: .; J: TRBJ1-5; DNA: TGTGCCAGCAGTGAGACAACGGAAAATCAGCCCCAGCATTTT; CDR3: CASSETTENQPQHF
V: TRBV10-3; size: .; D: TRBD1; J: TRBJ2-7; DNA: TGTGCCATCAGTGATGGGGACAGGGGGTACGAGCAGTACTTC; CDR3: CAISDGDRGYEQYF
V: TRBV5-6; size: .; D: TRBD2; J: TRBJ2-5; DNA: TGTGCCAGCAGCTCGCCGACTAGCGGGGGTGAGACCCAGTACTTC; CDR3: CASSSPTSGGETQYF
V: TRBV19; size: .; D: TRBD2; J: TRBJ2-2; DNA: TGTGCCAGTAGGCATAGATTGACTAGCGGGAACACCGGGGAGCTGTTTTTT; CDR3: CASRHRLTSGNTGELFF
V: TRBV19; size: .; D: .; J: TRBJ1-5; DNA: TGTGCCAGTAGTATGACCGCGGAGGGTTCATATCAGCCCCAGCATTTT; CDR3: CASSMTAEGSYQPQHF
V: TRBV30; size: .; D: .; J: TRBJ2-2; DNA: TGTGCCTTGACAGTTCGGCGTGGGGAGCTGTTTTTT; CDR3: CALTVRRGELFF
V: TRBV5-1; size: .; D: .; J: TRBJ2-6; DNA: TGCGCCAGCAGCTTGGAGTTCCAGGGGAGTATCTCTGGGGCCAACGTCCTGACTTTC; CDR3: CASSLEFQGSISGANVLTF
V: TRBV19; size: .; D: .; J: TRBJ1-1; DNA: TGTGCCAGTAGTATCCCGGGGGAGAACACTGAAGCTTTCTTT; CDR3: CASSIPGENTEAFF
V: TRBV2; size: .; D: .; J: TRBJ2-1; DNA: TGTGCCAGCATGGAGAGGGAGAACAATGAGCAGTTCTTC; CDR3: CASMERENNEQFF
V: TRBV11-2; size: .; D: .; J: TRBJ1-5; DNA: TGTGCCAGCAGCTTAGACAGGGTAAATCAGCCCCAGCATTTT; CDR3: CASSLDRVNQPQHF
V: TRBV19; size: .; D: .; J: TRBJ1-6; DNA: TGTGCCAGTAGTCCGCGGACTTGGGATTCACCCCTCCACTTT; CDR3: CASSPRTWDSPLHF
V: TRBV29-1; size: .; D: TRBD2; J: TRBJ2-7; DNA: TGCAGCGTTGAAAGTTCACTAGCGGGAGTCAGGGACGAGCAGTACTTC; CDR3: CSVESSLAGVRDEQYF
V: TRBV20-1; size: .; D: TRBD2; J: TRBJ2-3; DNA: TGCAGTGCTAGTCCTAGCGGGAGGGCCTTAAGAGGGGATACGCAGTATTTT; CDR3: CSASPSGRALRGDTQYF
V: TRBV7-6; size: .; D: TRBD1; J: TRBJ1-1; DNA: TGTGCCAGCAGCTCTTTGACAGGGGTGACTGAAGCTTTCTTT; CDR3: CASSSLTGVTEAFF
V: TRBV14; size: .; D: .; J: TRBJ2-5; DNA: TGTGCCAGCAGCCAAGTCGGAGGGCTCGGAGAGACCCAGTACTTC; CDR3: CASSQVGGLGETQYF
V: TRBV6-4; size: .; D: .; J: TRBJ2-1; DNA: TGTGCCAGCAGTATGGGACTGAACAATGAGCAGTTCTTC; CDR3: CASSMGLNNEQFF
V: TRBV5-6; size: .; D: TRBD2; J: TRBJ2-3; DNA: TGTGCCAGCAGCAACCCGGGACTAGCGGGAACAGATACGCAGTATTTT; CDR3: CASSNPGLAGTDTQYF
V: TRBV6-2/TRBV6-3; size: few; D: TRBD1; J: TRBJ2-2; DNA: TGTGCCAGCAGTTACACGGGACAGGGATACACCGGGGAGCTGTTTTTT; CDR3: CASSYTGQGYTGELFF
V: TRBV29-1; size: .; D: TRBD1; J: TRBJ1-5; DNA: TGCAGCGTTGGGGGACAGGGTGATCAGCCCCAGCATTTT; CDR3: CSVGGQGDQPQHF
V: TRBV20-1; size: .; D: TRBD2; J: TRBJ2-1; DNA: TGCAGTGCTAGTACACCGGGACTAGCGGGAGAATCGTACAATGAGCAGTTCTTC; CDR3: CSASTPGLAGESYNEQFF
V: TRBV2; size: .; D: TRBD2; J: TRBJ2-2; DNA: TGTGCCAGCAGTTTAGCGGGAGTCGGGGAGCTGTTTTTT; CDR3: CASSLAGVGELFF
V: TRBV2; size: .; D: TRBD2; J: TRBJ2-5; DNA: TGTGCCAGCAGGTCGGAGCGGGAGGGAGGGGAGACCCAGTACTTC; CDR3: CASRSEREGGETQYF
V: TRBV7-9; size: .; D: .; J: TRBJ1-1; DNA: TGTGCCAGCAGCCACCCCCGCGCGGGAAACACTGAAGCTTTCTTT; CDR3: CASSHPRAGNTEAFF
V: TRBV9; size: .; D: TRBD1; J: TRBJ1-3; DNA: TGTGCCAGCAGCCCGGGACAGGGAAGGCTCTACTCTGGAAACACCATATATTTT; CDR3: CASSPGQGRLYSGNTIYF
V: TRBV18; size: few; D: .; J: TRBJ1-6; DNA: TGTGCCAGCTCACAGGGGTTCAATTCACCCCTCCACTTT; CDR3: CASSQGFNSPLHF
V: TRBV28; size: .; D: .; J: TRBJ1-5; DNA: TGTGCCAGCAGTTTTCGGGCGCGGGTCAATCAGCCCCAGCATTTT; CDR3: CASSFRARVNQPQHF
V: TRBV4-1; size: .; D: TRBD1; J: TRBJ2-7; DNA: TGCGCCAGCAGCCAAAGGAATCAGGGGGCGCAGGAGCAGTACTTC; CDR3: CASSQRNQGAQEQYF
V: TRBV3-1/TRBV3-2; size: .; D: .; J: TRBJ1-1; DNA: TGTGCCAGCAGCCACAGGGGAAACACTGAAGCTTTCTTT; CDR3: CASSHRGNTEAFF
V: TRBV15; size: .; D: .; J: TRBJ1-5; DNA: TGTGCCACCAGCAGTCTAGGGGTTCAGCCCCAGCATTTT; CDR3: CATSSLGVQPQHF
V: TRBV7-9; size: .; D: .; J: TRBJ2-1; DNA: TGTGCCAGCAGCCTGGACCACCTCGGGAGCTCCTACAATGAGCAGTTCTTC; CDR3: CASSLDHLGSSYNEQFF
V: TRBV27; size: .; D: TRBD2; J: TRBJ2-1; DNA: TGTGCCAGCAGCCGCCTCATAGGACTAGCGGGAAATGAGCAGTTCTTC; CDR3: CASSRLIGLAGNEQFF